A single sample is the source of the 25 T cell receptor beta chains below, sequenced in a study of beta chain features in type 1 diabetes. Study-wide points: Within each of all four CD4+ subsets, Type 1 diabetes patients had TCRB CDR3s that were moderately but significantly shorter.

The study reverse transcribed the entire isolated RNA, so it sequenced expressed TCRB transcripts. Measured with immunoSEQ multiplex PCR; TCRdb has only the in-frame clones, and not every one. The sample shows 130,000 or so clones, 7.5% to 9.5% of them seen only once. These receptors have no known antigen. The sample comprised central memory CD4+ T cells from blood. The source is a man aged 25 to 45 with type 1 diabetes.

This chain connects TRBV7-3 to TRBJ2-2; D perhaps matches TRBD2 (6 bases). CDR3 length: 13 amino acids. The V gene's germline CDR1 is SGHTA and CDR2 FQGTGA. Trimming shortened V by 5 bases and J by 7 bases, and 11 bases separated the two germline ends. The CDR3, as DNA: TGTGCCAGCAGCCCCCGGGGGTTCGGGGAGCTGTTTTTT. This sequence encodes CASSPRGFGELFF.

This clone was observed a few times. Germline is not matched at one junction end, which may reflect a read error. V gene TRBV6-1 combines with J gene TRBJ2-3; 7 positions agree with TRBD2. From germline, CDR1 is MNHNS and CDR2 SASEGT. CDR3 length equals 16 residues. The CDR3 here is CAISVSSGGFTDTQYF. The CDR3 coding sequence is TGTGCCATCAGTGTATCCTCGGGGGGTTTCACAGATACGCAGTATTTT.

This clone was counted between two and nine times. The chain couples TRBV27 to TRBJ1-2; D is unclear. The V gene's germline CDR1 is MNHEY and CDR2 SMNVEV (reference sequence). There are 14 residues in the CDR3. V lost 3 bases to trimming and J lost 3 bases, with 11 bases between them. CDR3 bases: TGTGCCAGCAGTTTGGGCTGGCGAGACTATGGCTACACCTTC. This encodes CASSLGWRDYGYTF.

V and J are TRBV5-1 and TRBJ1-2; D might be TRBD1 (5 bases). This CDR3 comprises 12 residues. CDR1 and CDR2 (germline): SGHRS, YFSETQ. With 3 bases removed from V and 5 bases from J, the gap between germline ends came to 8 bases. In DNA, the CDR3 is TGCGCCAGCAGCTCGGGGGGATATGGCTACACCTTC. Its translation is CASSSGGYGYTF.

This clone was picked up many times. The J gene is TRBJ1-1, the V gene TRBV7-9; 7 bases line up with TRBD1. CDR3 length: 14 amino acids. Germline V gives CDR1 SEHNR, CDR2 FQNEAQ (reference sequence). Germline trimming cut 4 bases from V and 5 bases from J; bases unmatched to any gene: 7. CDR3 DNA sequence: TGTGCCAGCAGCTCCTCAGGGGGAGAAACTGAAGCTTTCTTT. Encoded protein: CASSSSGGETEAFF.

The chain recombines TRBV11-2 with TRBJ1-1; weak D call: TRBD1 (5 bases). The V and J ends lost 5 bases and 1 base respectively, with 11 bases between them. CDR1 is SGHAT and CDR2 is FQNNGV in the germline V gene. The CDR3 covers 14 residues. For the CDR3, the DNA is TGTGCCAGCAGCCTACAGGTCTCGAACACTGAAGCTTTCTTT. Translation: CASSLQVSNTEAFF. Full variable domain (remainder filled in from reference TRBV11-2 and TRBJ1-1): EAGVAQSPRYKIIEKRQSVAFWCNPISGHATLYWYQQILGQGPKLLIQFQNNGVVDDSQLPKDRFSAERLKGVDSTLKIQPAKLEDSAVYLCASSLQVSNTEAFFGQGTRLTVV.

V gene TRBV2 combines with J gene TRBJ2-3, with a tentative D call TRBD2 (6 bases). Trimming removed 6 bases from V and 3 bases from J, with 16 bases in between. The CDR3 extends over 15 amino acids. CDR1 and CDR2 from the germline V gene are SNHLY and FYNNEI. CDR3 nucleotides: TGTGCCAGCAGGTCAGAACTAGCAGGTACAGATACGCAGTATTTT. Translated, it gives CASRSELAGTDTQYF.

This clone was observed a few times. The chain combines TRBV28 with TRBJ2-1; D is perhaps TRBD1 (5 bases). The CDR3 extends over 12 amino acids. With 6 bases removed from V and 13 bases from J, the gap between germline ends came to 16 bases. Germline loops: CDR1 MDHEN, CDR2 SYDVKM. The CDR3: CASRRQNLLQFF. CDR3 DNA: TGTGCCAGCAGAAGACAGAATTTACTCCAGTTCTTC.

Written as DNA, the CDR3 is TGTGCCAGCAGCTTGTTCACGGGCCCACAGGACGAGCAGTACTTC. It translates to CASSLFTGPQDEQYF. The chain recombines TRBV5-5 with TRBJ2-7, with D perhaps matching TRBD1 (5 bases). V shed 1 base and J shed 5 bases, with 16 bases lying between them. This CDR3 is 15 amino acids long. Germline V lookup: CDR1 SGHKS, CDR2 YYEKEE (reference sequence).

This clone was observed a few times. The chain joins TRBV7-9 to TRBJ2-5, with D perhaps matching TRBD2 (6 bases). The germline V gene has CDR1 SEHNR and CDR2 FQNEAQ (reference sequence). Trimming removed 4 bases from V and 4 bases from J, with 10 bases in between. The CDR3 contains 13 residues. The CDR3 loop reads CASSSQTRETQYF. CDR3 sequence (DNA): TGTGCCAGCAGCTCCCAGACTAGAGAGACCCAGTACTTC.

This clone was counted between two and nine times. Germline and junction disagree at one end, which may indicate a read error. The CDR3 sequence: CASSYSVAGKYVF. CDR3 nucleotide sequence: TGTGCCAGCAGTTACTCGGTAGCGGGGAAGTATGTCTTC. This chain joins TRBV6-5 and TRBJ2-1; 8 nucleotides agree with TRBD2. The CDR3 is 13 amino acids. Per germline, CDR1 MNHEY and CDR2 SVGAGI.

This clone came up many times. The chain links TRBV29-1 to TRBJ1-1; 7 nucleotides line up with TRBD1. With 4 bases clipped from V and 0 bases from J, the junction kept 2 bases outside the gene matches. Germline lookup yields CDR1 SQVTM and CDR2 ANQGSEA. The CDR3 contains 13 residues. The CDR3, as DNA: TGCAGCGTTGGGACAGGAATGAACACTGAAGCTTTCTTT. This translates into CSVGTGMNTEAFF.

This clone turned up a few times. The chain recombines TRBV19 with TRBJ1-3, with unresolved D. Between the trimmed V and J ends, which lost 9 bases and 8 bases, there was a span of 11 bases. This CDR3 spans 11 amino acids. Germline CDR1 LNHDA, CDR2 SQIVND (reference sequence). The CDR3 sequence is CASEQRDTIYF. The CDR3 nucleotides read TGTGCCAGCGAACAACGGGACACCATATATTTT.

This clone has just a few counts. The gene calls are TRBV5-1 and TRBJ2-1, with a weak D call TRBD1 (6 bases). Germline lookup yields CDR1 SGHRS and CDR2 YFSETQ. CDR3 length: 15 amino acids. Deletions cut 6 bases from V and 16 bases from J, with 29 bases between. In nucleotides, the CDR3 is TGCGCCAGCAAAGATCAACGGACAGCCTATACCCAGATTTTCTTC. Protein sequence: CASKDQRTAYTQIFF.

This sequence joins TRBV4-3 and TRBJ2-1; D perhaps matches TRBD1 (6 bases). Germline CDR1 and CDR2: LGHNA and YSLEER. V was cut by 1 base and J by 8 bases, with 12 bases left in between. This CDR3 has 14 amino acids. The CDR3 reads CASSQVDSGDEQFF. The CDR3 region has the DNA TGCGCCAGCAGCCAAGTCGATTCAGGGGATGAGCAGTTCTTC.

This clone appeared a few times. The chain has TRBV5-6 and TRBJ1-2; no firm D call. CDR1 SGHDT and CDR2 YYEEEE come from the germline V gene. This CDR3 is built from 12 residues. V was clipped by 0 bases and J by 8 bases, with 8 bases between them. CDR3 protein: CASSLVAAGYTF. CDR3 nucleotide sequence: TGTGCCAGCAGCTTGGTGGCGGCGGGCTACACCTTC.

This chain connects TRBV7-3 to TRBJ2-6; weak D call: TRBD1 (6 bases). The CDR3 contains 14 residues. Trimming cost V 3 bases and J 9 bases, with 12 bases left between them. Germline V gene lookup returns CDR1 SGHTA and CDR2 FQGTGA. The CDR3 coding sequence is TGTGCCAGCAGCTTTATACAGGGTGGCAACGTCCTGACTTTC. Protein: CASSFIQGGNVLTF.

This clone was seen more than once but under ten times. In nucleotides, the CDR3 is TGTGCAAGTCGCACAACGGACAGGGCGAACACCGGGGAGCTGTTTTTT. Its translation is CASRTTDRANTGELFF. The gene calls are TRBV12-2 and TRBJ2-2; the table's D call, TRBD1, was not checked against the DNA. TRBV12-2 is recorded as a pseudogene. The CDR3 is made up of 16 amino acids.

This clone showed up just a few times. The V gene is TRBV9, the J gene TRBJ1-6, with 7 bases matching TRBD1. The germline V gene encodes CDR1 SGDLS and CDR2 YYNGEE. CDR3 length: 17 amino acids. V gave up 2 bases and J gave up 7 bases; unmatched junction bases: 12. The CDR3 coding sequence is TGTGCCAGCAGCGTTGAACGAGGGGGCAGACCAAATTCACCCCTCCACTTT. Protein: CASSVERGGRPNSPLHF.

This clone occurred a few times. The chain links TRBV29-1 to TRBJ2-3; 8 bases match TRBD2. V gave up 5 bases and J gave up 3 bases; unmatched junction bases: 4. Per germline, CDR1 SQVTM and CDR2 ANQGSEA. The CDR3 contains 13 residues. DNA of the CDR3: TGCAGCGTTCTCGGGGGGGGTACAGATACGCAGTATTTT. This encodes CSVLGGGTDTQYF.

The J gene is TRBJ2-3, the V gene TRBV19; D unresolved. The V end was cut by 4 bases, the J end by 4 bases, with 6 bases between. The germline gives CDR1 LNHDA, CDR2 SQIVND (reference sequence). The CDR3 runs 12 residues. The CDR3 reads CASSTSADTQYF. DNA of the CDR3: TGTGCCAGTAGTACCTCAGCAGATACGCAGTATTTT.

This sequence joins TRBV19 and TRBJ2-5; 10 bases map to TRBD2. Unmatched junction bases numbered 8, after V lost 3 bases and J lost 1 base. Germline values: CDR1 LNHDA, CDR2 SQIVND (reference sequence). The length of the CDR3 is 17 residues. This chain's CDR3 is CASSIGGSSGGQETQYF. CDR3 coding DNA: TGTGCCAGTAGTATCGGGGGGTCTAGCGGGGGCCAAGAGACCCAGTACTTC.

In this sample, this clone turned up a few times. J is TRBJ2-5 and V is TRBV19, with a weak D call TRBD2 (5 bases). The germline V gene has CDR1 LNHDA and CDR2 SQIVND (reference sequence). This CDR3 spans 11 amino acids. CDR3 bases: TGTGCGGCTTTGGGGAGAGAGACCCAGTACTTC. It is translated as CAALGRETQYF. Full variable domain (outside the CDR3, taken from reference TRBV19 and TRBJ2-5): DGGITQSPKYLFRKEGQNVTLSCEQNLNHDAMYWYRQDPGQGLRLIYYSQIVNDFQKGDIAEGYSVSREKKESFPLTVTSAQKNPTAFYLCAALGRETQYFGPGTRLLVL.

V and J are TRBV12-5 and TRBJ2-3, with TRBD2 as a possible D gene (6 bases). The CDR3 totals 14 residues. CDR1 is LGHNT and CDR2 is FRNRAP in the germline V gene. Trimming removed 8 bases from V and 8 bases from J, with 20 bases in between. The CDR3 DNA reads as TGTGCTAGTTCTCTTAAGGAGGGCGGTGGTACGCAGTATTTT. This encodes CASSLKEGGGTQYF.

This chain's CDR3 is CASRVAGDYNEQFF. The CDR3 bases are TGTGCCAGCAGAGTAGCGGGGGACTACAATGAGCAGTTCTTC. V and J are TRBV6-5 and TRBJ2-1; 9 nucleotides match TRBD2. The V and J ends lost 6 bases and 3 bases, in that order; junction bases with no gene match: 3. The CDR3 has 14 residues. Germline V CDR1 and CDR2: MNHEY, SVGAGI.